A single sample gave rise to the 13 T cell receptor beta chains below, sequenced in a study of human T cells and chemical hapten exposure. Sample time point: pre-sensitization, week 0. The treatment denotes: therapeutic diphenylcyclopropenone sensitization with weekly scalp DPC. TCRdb re-called the RACE reads through MiXCR, storing one row per CDR3 protein. The table lists 200,000 to 300,000 distinct CDR3 sequences, about 9% of them singletons. Here the sequenced sample was whole blood, taken in connection with sensitization to the hapten diphenylcyclopropenone (DPC). The receptors derive from a woman aged 40 to 50 with alopecia areata. Some clones in this sample may be carry-over from other donors' samples.

This clonotype was recorded a few times. The chain has TRBV29-1 and TRBJ2-3, with 10 bases identical to TRBD1. Per germline, CDR1 SQVTM and CDR2 ANQGSEA. The CDR3 covers 13 residues. Trimming took 7 bases from V and 1 from J; bases not matched to a gene: 2. CDR3 sequence: CSAGTGGTDTQYF. DNA for the CDR3: TGCAGCGCTGGGACAGGGGGCACAGATACGCAGTATTTT.

This clonotype was seen a handful of times. The chain has TRBV2 and TRBJ2-1; 8 nucleotides align to TRBD2. The CDR3 contains 16 residues. Germline V gives CDR1 SNHLY, CDR2 FYNNEI. With 8 bases clipped from V and 3 bases from J, the junction kept 12 bases outside the gene matches. The CDR3 region is CASQRNRRGDYNEQFF. The CDR3 DNA follows: TGTGCCAGCCAACGGAACCGGCGGGGGGACTACAATGAGCAGTTCTTC.

This clonotype was observed at least ten times. The CDR3 region is CATSDTGQGSTGELFF. The CDR3 coding sequence is TGTGCCACCAGTGACACGGGACAGGGGAGCACCGGGGAGCTGTTTTTT. V gene TRBV24-1 combines with J gene TRBJ2-2, with 10 bases aligning to TRBD1. Germline CDR1 KGHDR, CDR2 SFDVKD. After removal of 4 bases from V and 4 bases from J, the junction contained 5 bases not matched to a gene. The CDR3 has 16 residues.

This clonotype was picked up many times. This rearrangement joins TRBV6-5 to TRBJ1-6; a weak D match, TRBD1 (6 bases). From germline, CDR1 is MNHEY and CDR2 SVGAGI. The length of the CDR3 is 15 residues. V was trimmed by 2 bases and J by 6 bases, leaving 11 bases between them. The CDR3 spells CASSYEGTFNSPLHF. The CDR3 nucleotides are TGTGCCAGCAGTTACGAGGGGACATTTAATTCACCCCTCCACTTT.

Only a few counts were recorded for this clonotype. The V and J genes are TRBV7-2 and TRBJ1-5, with no clear D. The CDR3 has 14 residues. Germline V gene lookup returns CDR1 SGHTA and CDR2 FQGNSA. V dropped 4 bases and J dropped 4 bases, with 11 bases sitting between them. The CDR3 loop reads CASSSGNINQPQHF. The CDR3 DNA is TGTGCCAGCAGCTCCGGGAACATTAATCAGCCCCAGCATTTT.

This clonotype was found many times. CDR3 bases: TGTGCCAGCAGCCCCAGACTCGAGGAGGCCCTCCACTTT. Encoded protein: CASSPRLEEALHF. J is TRBJ1-6 and V is TRBV7-2; D gene uncertain. The V and J ends lost 5 bases and 14 bases respectively, with 16 bases between them. This CDR3 comprises 13 residues. Looked up from germline, CDR1 is SGHTA and CDR2 is FQGNSA.

In its sample, this clonotype was seen many times. The V and J genes are TRBV29-1 and TRBJ2-3; unclear D gene. The germline gives CDR1 SQVTM, CDR2 ANQGSEA. CDR3 size: 14 residues. V was cut by 5 bases and J by 4 bases, with 16 bases left in between. The CDR3 DNA reads as TGCAGCGTTAGCCCGGTCCGAGGCGCAGATACGCAGTATTTT. Its protein product is CSVSPVRGADTQYF.

The chain uses TRBV12-3 or TRBV12-4 and TRBJ2-1, with a possible D match to TRBD2 (7 bases). Trimming shortened V by 6 bases and J by 0 bases, and 12 bases separated the two germline ends. The CDR3 runs 15 residues. The CDR3: CASSRGASSYNEQFF. The CDR3 DNA reads as TGTGCCAGCAGCCGGGGGGCGAGCTCCTACAATGAGCAGTTCTTC.

This clonotype was seen ten or more times. The chain carries TRBV7-6 and TRBJ1-2, with a possible D match to TRBD1 (6 bases). Germline V gives CDR1 SGHVS, CDR2 FNYEAQ. V dropped 1 base and J dropped 2 bases, with 8 bases sitting between them. The CDR3 spans 14 residues. This CDR3 is CASSLDQGNYGYTF. For the CDR3, the DNA is TGTGCCAGCAGCTTAGACCAGGGGAACTATGGCTACACCTTC.

V is TRBV6-5 and J is TRBJ1-1; perhaps TRBD1 as D (5 bases). Looked up from germline, CDR1 is MNHEY and CDR2 is SVGAGI. The germline V and J ends were trimmed by 8 bases and 5 bases, with 21 bases remaining between them. The CDR3 has 15 amino acids. The DNA of the CDR3 is TGTGCCAGCTATGAGAGTGGAGGGGTATGGACTGAAGCTTTCTTT. This gives the protein CASYESGGVWTEAFF.

The CDR3 DNA sequence: TGTGCCAGCAGTTTACGGGAGAGGAATCAGCCCCAGCATTTT. Translation gives CASSLRERNQPQHF. The chain joins TRBV27 to TRBJ1-5, with D unclear. Germline CDR1 and CDR2: MNHEY and SMNVEV (reference sequence). V lost 2 bases to trimming and J lost 4 bases, with 9 bases between them. The CDR3 is 14 residues long.

This clonotype has more than one count but fewer than ten. This chain uses TRBV6-1 with TRBJ2-1; D gene uncertain. V lost 7 bases to trimming and J lost 0 bases, with 7 bases between them. This CDR3 has 13 amino acids. The germline V gene encodes CDR1 MNHNS and CDR2 SASEGT. CDR3 nucleotide sequence: TGTGCCAGCACTAGGGCCTCCTACAATGAGCAGTTCTTC. It codes for CASTRASYNEQFF.

This clonotype was seen a handful of times. This chain joins TRBV27 and TRBJ2-7, with D maybe TRBD2 (5 bases). Germline V CDR1 and CDR2: MNHEY, SMNVEV (reference sequence). This CDR3 is built from 14 residues. Trimming pared 5 bases from V and 3 bases from J, leaving 14 bases between. For the CDR3, the DNA is TGTGCCAGCAGTAGGGCGGGCCCCAGCTACGAGCAGTACTTC. This translates into CASSRAGPSYEQYF.